The sequence of this T cell receptor beta chain was determined in a study of T-cell reconstitution after alpha-beta-depleted transplantation in children. It was with unique molecular identifiers that the TCRbeta library was prepared. Using its own MiXCR run on the PCR reads, TCRdb lists one record per CDR3 protein. In the table there are about 400,000 distinct CDR3 sequences, roughly 20% of which are singletons. This clonotype was seen many times. V was pared by 0 bases and J by 2 bases, with 9 bases between. CDR1 is SGHRS and CDR2 is YFSETQ in the germline V gene. The CDR3 is 15 residues long. The rearrangement joins TRBV5-1 to TRBJ2-4; D uncertain. Source: PBMCs from the stem cell graft donor, taken from the stem cell graft. This TCR was recovered from a human donor who donated a stem cell graft to a child with acute myeloid leukemia. The CDR3: CASSLGAGSKNIQYF. The CDR3, as DNA: TGCGCCAGCAGCTTGGGGGCAGGATCCAAAAACATTCAGTACTTC.